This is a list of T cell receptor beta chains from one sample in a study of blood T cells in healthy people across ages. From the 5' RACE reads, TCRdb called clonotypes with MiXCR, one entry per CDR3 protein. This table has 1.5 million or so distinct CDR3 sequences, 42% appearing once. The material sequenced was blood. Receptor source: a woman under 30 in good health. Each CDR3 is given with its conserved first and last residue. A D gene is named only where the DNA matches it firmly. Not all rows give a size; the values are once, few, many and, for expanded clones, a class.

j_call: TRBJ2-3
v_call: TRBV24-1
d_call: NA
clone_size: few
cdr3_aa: CATSDYLGGRSAGVTDTQYF
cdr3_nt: TGTGCCACCAGTGATTACCTAGGGGGCCGCTCCGCGGGAGTGACAGATACGCAGTATTTT

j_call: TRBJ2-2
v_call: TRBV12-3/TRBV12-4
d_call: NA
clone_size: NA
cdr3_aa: CASNTKGSPGELFF
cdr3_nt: TGTGCCAGCAACACGAAGGGAAGTCCCGGGGAGCTGTTTTTT

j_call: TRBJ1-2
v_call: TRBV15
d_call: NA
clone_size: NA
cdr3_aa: CATSPTMTHGYTF
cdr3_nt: TGTGCCACCAGCCCTACAATGACACATGGCTACACCTTC

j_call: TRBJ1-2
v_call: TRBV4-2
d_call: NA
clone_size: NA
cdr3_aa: CASSQAESGWSGYTF
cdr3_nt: TGTGCCAGCAGCCAAGCTGAGTCCGGGTGGTCAGGCTACACCTTC

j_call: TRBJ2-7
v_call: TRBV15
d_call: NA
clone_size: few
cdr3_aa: CATSRVKVDNEQYF
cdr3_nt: TGTGCCACCAGCAGAGTGAAGGTTGATAACGAGCAGTACTTC

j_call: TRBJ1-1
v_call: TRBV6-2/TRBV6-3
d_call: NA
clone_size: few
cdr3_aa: CASNSVVNTEAFF
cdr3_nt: TGTGCCAGCAATTCTGTGGTGAACACTGAAGCTTTCTTT

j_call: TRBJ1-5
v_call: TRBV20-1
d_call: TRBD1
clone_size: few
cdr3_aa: CSAPGQGALSNQPQHF
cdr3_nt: TGCAGTGCCCCGGGACAGGGGGCCTTAAGCAATCAGCCCCAGCATTTT

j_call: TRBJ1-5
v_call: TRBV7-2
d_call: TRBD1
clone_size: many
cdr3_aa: CASSFDRDQPQHF
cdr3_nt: TGTGCCAGCAGCTTTGACAGGGATCAGCCCCAGCATTTT

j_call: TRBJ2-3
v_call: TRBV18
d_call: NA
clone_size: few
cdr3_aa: CASSPELVGLADTQYF
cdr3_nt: TGTGCCAGCTCACCTGAGCTTGTGGGACTCGCAGATACGCAGTATTTT

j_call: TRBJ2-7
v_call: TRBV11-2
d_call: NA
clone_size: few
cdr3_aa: CASSLNPGLGPYEQYF
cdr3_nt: TGTGCCAGCAGCTTAAACCCGGGCCTGGGCCCCTACGAGCAGTACTTC

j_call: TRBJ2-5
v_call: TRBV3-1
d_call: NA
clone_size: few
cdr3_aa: CASREWGDQETQYF
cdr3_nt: TGTGCCAGCAGGGAGTGGGGGGACCAAGAGACCCAGTACTTC

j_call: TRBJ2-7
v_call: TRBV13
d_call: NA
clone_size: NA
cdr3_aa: CASSLGRRTYEQYF
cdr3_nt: TGTGCCAGCAGCTTAGGCCGGAGAACCTACGAGCAGTACTTC

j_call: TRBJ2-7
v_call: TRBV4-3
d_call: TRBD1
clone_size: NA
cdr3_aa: CASSHNTGTGTEQYF
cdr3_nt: TGCGCCAGCAGCCATAATACCGGGACAGGGACCGAGCAGTACTTC

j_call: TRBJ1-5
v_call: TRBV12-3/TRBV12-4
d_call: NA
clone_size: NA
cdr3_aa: CASSLVLGSQPQHF
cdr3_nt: TGTGCCAGCAGTTTAGTTTTGGGCAGTCAGCCCCAGCATTTT

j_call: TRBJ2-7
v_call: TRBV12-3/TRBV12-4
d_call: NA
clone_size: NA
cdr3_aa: CASSLGGNSYNEQYF
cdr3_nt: TGTGCCAGCAGTTTAGGGGGGAACTCCTACAATGAGCAGTACTTC

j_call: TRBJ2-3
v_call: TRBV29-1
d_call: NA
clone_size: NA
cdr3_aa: CSVDLQTTDTQYF
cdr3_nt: TGCAGCGTTGATTTACAGACCACAGATACGCAGTATTTT

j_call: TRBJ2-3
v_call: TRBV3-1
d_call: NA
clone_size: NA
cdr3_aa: CASSQPGLGDTQYF
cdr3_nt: TGTGCCAGCAGCCAACCAGGATTGGGGGATACGCAGTATTTT

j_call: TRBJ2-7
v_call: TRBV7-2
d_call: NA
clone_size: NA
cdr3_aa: CASSLSATTVYEQYF
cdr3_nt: TGTGCCAGCAGCTTAAGCGCCACAACCGTCTACGAGCAGTACTTC

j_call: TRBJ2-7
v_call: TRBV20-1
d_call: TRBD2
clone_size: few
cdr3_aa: CSAFSGRVVEGSYEQYF
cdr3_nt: TGCAGTGCTTTTAGCGGGAGGGTTGTGGAAGGCTCCTACGAGCAGTACTTC

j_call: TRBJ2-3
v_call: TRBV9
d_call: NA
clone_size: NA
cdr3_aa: CASSVPVNPTDTQYF
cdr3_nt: TGTGCCAGCAGCGTCCCAGTGAACCCCACAGATACGCAGTATTTT

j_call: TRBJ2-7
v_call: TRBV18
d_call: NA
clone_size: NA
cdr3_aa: CASSPQVLYSSYNEQYF
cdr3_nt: TGTGCCAGCTCACCACAGGTGCTATATAGCTCCTACAATGAGCAGTACTTC

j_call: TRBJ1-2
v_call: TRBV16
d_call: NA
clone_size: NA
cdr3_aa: CASSQFQNYGYTF
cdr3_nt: TGTGCCAGCAGCCAATTCCAGAACTATGGCTACACCTTC

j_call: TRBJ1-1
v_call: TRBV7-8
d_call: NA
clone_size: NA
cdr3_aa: CASSLGSRGMNTEAFF
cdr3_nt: TGTGCCAGCAGCTTGGGGTCTCGGGGAATGAACACTGAAGCTTTCTTT

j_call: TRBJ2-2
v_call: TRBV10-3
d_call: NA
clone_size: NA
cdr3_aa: CAISEGGGELFF
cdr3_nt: TGTGCCATCAGTGAAGGGGGAGGGGAGCTGTTTTTT

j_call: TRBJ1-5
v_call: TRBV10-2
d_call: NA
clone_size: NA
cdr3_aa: CASSGVGDLGGSNQPQHF
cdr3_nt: TGCGCCAGCAGTGGCGTGGGGGACTTGGGTGGTAGCAATCAGCCCCAGCATTTT

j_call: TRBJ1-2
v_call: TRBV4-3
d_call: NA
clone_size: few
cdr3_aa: CASSQWTGYGYTF
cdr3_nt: TGCGCCAGCAGCCAATGGACGGGCTATGGCTACACCTTC

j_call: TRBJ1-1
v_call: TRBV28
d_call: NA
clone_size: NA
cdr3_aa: CASSLNWGTSFLNTEAFF
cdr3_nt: TGTGCCAGCAGTTTAAACTGGGGGACATCTTTCTTGAACACTGAAGCTTTCTTT

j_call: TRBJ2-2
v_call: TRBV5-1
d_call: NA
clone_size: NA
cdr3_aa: CASSLGHGTGELFF
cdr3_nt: TGCGCCAGCAGCTTGGGTCACGGCACCGGGGAGCTGTTTTTT

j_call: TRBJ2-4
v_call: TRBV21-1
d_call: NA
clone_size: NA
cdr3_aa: CATSCEQYF
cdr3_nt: TGTGCCACCTCGTGTGAGCAGTACTTC

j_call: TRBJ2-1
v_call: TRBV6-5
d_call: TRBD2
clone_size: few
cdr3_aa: CASSYSGLSGGYYNEQFF
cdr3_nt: TGTGCCAGCAGTTACTCCGGGCTAAGCGGGGGGTATTACAATGAGCAGTTCTTC

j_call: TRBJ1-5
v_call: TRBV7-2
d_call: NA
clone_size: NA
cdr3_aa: CASSLEPGLGQPQHF
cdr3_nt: TGTGCCAGCAGCTTAGAACCGGGGCTGGGGCAGCCCCAGCATTTT

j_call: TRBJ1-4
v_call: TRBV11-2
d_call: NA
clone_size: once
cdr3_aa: CASSSASGPTNEKLFF
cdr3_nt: TGTGCCAGCAGCTCCGCATCCGGGCCAACTAATGAAAAACTGTTTTTT

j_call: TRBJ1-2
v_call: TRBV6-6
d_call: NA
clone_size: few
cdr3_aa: CATTVGVNYGYTF
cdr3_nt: TGTGCCACTACAGTGGGGGTTAACTATGGCTACACCTTC

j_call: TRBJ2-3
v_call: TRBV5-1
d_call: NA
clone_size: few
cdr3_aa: CASSFTDPGADTQYF
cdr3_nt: TGCGCCAGCAGCTTTACGGACCCAGGCGCAGATACGCAGTATTTT

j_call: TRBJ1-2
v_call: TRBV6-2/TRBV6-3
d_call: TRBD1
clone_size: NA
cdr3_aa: CASSYRRQGPYGYTF
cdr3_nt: TGTGCCAGCAGTTACAGACGACAGGGCCCATATGGCTACACCTTC

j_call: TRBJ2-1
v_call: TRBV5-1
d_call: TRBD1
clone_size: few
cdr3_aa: CASSSGTGVVYEQFF
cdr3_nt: TGCGCCAGCAGCTCCGGGACAGGTGTTGTGTATGAGCAGTTCTTC